The clone carrying this T cell receptor beta chain was observed a handful of times. Via MiXCR, TCRdb re-called the reads, giving one row per CDR3 protein. Among about 740,000 distinct CDR3 sequences listed, 35% to 45% were seen once. The sample comes from a study of T cell repertoires in cytomegalovirus infection. Study-wide context: From public TCR beta signatures came an indication of both CMV infection and matching HLA type.

CDR1 and CDR2 from the germline V gene are SGHAT and FQNNGV. This CDR3 spans 18 amino acids. Trimming took 3 bases from V and 0 from J; bases not matched to a gene: 9. J is TRBJ1-4 and V is TRBV11-2; 8 nucleotides agree with TRBD1. Sequencing used PBMCs. This TCR was recovered from a human donor in good health (CMV status not recorded). Some clones in this sample may be carry-over from other donors' samples. CDR3 sequence reads: CASSFVETGDPTNEKLFF. Here the CDR3 DNA reads TGTGCCAGCAGCTTCGTGGAGACAGGGGATCCAACTAATGAAAAACTGTTTTTT.